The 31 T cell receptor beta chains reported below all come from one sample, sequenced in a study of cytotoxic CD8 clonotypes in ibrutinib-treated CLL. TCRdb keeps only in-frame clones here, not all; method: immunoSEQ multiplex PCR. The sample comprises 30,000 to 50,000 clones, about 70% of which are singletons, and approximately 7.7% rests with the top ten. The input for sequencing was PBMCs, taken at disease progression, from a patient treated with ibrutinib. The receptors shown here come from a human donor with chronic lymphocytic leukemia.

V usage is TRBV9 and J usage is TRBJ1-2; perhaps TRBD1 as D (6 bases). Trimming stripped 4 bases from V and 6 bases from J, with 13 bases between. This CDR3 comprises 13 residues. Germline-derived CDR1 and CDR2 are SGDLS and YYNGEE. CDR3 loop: CASSPQGIDGYTF. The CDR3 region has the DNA TGTGCCAGCAGCCCACAGGGAATAGATGGCTACACCTTC.

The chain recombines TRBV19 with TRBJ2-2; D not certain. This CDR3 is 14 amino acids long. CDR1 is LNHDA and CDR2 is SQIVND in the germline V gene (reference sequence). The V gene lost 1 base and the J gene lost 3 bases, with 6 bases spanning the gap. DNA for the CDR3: TGTGCCAGTAGTATAGCGGGCTACACCGGGGAGCTGTTTTTT. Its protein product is CASSIAGYTGELFF. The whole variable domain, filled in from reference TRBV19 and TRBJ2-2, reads DGGITQSPKYLFRKEGQNVTLSCEQNLNHDAMYWYRQDPGQGLRLIYYSQIVNDFQKGDIAEGYSVSREKKESFPLTVTSAQKNPTAFYLCASSIAGYTGELFFGEGSRLTVL.

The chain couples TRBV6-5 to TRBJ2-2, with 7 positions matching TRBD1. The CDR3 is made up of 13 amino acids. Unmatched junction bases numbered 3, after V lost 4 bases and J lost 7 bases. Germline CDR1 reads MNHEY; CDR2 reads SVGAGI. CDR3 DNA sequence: TGTGCCAGCAGTTCCAGGGGGAGCGGGGAGCTGTTTTTT. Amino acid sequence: CASSSRGSGELFF.

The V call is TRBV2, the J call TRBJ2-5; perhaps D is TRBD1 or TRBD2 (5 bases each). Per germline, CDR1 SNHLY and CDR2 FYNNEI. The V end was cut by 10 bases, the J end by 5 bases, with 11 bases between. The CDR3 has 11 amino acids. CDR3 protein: CATRGFETQYF. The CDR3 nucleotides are TGTGCCACGAGGGGTTTTGAGACCCAGTACTTC. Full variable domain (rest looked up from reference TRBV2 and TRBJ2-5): EPEVTQTPSHQVTQMGQEVILRCVPISNHLYFYWYRQILGQKVEFLVSFYNNEISEKSEIFDDQFSVERPDGSNFTLKIRSTKLEDSAMYFCATRGFETQYFGPGTRLLVL.

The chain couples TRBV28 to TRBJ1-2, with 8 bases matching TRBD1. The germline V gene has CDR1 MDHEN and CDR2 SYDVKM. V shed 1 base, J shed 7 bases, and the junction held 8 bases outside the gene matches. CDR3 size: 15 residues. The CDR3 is CASSLLQGALGGYTF. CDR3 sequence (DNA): TGTGCCAGCAGTTTATTGCAGGGGGCTTTGGGTGGCTACACCTTC.

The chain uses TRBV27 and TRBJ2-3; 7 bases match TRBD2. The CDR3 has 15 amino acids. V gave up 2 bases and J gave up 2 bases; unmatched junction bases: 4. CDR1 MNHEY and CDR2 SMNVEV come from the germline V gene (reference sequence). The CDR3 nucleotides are TGTGCCAGCAGTTTAAGGCGGGAGTTCACAGATACGCAGTATTTT. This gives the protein CASSLRREFTDTQYF.

In DNA form, the CDR3 reads TGTGCCAGCAGCGCTGGAGGGGGACAGGATTACGAGCAGTACTTC. Residues: CASSAGGGQDYEQYF. The V call is TRBV9, the J call TRBJ2-7, with 8 bases lining up with TRBD1. The CDR3 consists of 15 residues. The J segment lost 4 bases and the V segment lost 3 bases, leaving 9 bases of the junction unmatched. Germline loops: CDR1 SGDLS, CDR2 YYNGEE. Supplemented by reference TRBV9 and TRBJ2-7, the full variable domain reads DSGVTQTPKHLITATGQRVTLRCSPRSGDLSVYWYQQSLDQGLQFLIQYYNGEERAKGNILERFSAQQFPDLHSELNLSSLELGDSALYFCASSAGGGQDYEQYFGPGTRLTVT.

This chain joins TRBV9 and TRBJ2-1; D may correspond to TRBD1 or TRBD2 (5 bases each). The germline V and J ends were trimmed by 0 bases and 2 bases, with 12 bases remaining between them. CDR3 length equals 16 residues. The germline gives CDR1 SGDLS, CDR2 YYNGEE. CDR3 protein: CASSVEGRGAYNEQFF. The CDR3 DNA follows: TGTGCCAGCAGCGTAGAGGGGAGAGGGGCCTACAATGAGCAGTTCTTC.

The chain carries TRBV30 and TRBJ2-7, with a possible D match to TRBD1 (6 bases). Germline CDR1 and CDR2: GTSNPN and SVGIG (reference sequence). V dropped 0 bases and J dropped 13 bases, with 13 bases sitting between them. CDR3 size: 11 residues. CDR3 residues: CAWSVSEGVYF. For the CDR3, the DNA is TGTGCCTGGAGTGTTTCCGAGGGGGTCTACTTC.

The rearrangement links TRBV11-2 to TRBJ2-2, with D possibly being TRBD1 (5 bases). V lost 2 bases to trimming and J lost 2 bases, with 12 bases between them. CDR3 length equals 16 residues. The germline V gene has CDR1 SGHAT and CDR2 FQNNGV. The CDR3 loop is CASSLLTGRNTGELFF. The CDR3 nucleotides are TGTGCCAGCAGCTTACTTACAGGACGAAACACCGGGGAGCTGTTTTTT.

The CDR3 region has the DNA TGCGCCACCTCCAGAGGGGAGAACACCGGGGAGCTGTTTTTT. This encodes CATSRGENTGELFF. The chain links TRBV5-1 to TRBJ2-2; D is perhaps TRBD1 or TRBD2 (5 bases each). This CDR3 has 14 residues. Germline V CDR1 and CDR2: SGHRS, YFSETQ. Trimming removed 9 bases at V and 1 base at J, with 13 bases between.

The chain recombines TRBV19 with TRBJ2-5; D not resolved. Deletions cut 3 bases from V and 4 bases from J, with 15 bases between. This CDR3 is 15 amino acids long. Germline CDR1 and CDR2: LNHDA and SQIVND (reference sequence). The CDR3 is CASSIYAGLGETQYF. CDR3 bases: TGTGCCAGTAGTATTTATGCAGGCCTCGGAGAGACCCAGTACTTC.

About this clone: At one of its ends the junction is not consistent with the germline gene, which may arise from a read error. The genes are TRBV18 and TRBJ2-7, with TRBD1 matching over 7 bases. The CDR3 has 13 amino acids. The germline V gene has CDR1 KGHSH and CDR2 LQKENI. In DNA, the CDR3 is TGTGCCAGCTCACCCGGGACAGAGAACATCCTAAACTTC. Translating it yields CASSPGTENILNF.

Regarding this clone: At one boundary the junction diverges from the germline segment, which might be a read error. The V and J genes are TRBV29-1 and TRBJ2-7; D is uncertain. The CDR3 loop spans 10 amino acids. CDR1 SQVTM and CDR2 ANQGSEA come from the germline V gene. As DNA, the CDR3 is TGCAGCGTTCAAGACTACGAGCAGTACTTC. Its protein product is CSVQDYEQYF.

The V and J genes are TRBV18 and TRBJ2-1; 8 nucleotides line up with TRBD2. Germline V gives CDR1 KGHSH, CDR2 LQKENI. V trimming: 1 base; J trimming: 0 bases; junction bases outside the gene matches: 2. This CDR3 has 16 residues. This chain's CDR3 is CASSPLAGGSYNEQFF. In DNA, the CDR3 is TGTGCCAGCTCACCACTGGCGGGAGGCTCCTACAATGAGCAGTTCTTC. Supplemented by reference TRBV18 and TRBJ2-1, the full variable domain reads NAGVMQNPRHLVRRRGQEARLRCSPMKGHSHVYWYRQLPEEGLKFMVYLQKENIIDESGMPKERFSAEFPKEGPSILRIQQVVRGDSAAYFCASSPLAGGSYNEQFFGPGTRLTVL.

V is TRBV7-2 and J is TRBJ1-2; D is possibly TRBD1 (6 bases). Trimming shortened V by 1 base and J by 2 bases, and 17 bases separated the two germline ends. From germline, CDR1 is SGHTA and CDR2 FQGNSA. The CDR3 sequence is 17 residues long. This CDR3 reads CASSLDRLRTENYGYTF. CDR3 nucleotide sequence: TGTGCCAGCAGCTTAGATCGTCTCCGGACAGAGAACTATGGCTACACCTTC.

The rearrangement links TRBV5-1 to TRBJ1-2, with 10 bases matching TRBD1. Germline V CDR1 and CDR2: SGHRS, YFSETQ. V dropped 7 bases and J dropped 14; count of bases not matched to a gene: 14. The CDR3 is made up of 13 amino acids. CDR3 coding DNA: TGCGCCAGCCGTGAGACAGGGGGCGATACGGAAACCTTC. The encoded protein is CASRETGGDTETF.

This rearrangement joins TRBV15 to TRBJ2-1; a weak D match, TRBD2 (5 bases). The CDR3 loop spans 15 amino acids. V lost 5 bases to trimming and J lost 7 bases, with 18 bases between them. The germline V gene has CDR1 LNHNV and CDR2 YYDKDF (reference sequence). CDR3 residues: CATSFGEWSINEQFF. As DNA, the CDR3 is TGTGCCACCAGCTTCGGGGAATGGTCCATAAATGAGCAGTTCTTC. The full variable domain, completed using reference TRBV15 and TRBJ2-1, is DAMVIQNPRYQVTQFGKPVTLSCSQTLNHNVMYWYQQKSSQAPKLLFHYYDKDFNNEADTPDNFQSRRPNTSFCFLDIRSPGLGDTAMYLCATSFGEWSINEQFFGPGTRLTVL.

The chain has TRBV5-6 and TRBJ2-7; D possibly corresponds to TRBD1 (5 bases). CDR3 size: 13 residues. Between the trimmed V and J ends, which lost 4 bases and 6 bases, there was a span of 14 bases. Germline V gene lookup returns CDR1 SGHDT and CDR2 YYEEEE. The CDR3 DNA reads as TGTGCCAGCAGCCCAGGGTATCGGAGCGAGCAGTACTTC. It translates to CASSPGYRSEQYF.

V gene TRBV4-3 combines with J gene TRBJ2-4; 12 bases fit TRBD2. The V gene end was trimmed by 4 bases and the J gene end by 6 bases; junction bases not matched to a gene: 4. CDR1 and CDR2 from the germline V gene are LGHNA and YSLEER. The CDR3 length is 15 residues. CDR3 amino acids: CASSPTSGSVNIQYF. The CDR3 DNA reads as TGCGCCAGCAGCCCGACTAGCGGGAGTGTAAACATTCAGTACTTC.

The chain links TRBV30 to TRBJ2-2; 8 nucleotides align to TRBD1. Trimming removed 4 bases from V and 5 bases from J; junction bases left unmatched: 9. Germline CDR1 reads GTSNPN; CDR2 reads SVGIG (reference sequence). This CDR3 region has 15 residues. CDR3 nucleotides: TGTGCCTGGATGGTGACAGGGGCGGGGACCGGGGAGCTGTTTTTT. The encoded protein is CAWMVTGAGTGELFF.

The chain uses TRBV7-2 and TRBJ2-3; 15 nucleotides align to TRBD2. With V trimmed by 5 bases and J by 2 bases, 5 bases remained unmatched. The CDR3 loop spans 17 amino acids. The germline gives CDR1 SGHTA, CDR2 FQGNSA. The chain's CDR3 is CASSPGLAGGYTDTQYF. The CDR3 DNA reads TGTGCCAGCAGCCCGGGACTAGCGGGAGGATACACAGATACGCAGTATTTT.

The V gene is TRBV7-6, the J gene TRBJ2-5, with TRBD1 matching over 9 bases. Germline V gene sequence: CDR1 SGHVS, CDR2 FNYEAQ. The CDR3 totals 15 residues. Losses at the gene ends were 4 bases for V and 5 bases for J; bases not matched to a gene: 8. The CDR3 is CASSSTGGRGETQYF. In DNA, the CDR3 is TGTGCCAGCAGCTCCACAGGGGGCAGAGGGGAGACCCAGTACTTC.

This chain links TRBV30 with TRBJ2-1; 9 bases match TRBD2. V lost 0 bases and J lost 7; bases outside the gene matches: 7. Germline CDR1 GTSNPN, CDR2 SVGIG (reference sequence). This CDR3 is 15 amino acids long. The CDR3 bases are TGTGCCTGGAGTGTAATTAGCGGGAGATCGAATGAGCAGTTCTTC. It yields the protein CAWSVISGRSNEQFF.

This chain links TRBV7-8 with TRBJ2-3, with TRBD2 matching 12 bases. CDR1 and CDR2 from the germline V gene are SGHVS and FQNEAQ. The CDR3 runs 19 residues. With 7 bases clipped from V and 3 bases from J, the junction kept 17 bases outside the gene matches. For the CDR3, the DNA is TGTGCCAGCATCCTTGGGGGACTAGCGGGCTCCAGAGGGACAGATACGCAGTATTTT. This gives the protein CASILGGLAGSRGTDTQYF.

CDR3 loop: CASSFRSSGGAHREQFF. The CDR3 DNA is TGTGCCAGCAGCTTTAGATCCTCAGGCGGGGCGCACCGTGAGCAGTTCTTC. The chain links TRBV7-9 to TRBJ2-1, with D perhaps TRBD2 (6 bases). The germline V gene encodes CDR1 SEHNR and CDR2 FQNEAQ (reference sequence). The length of the CDR3 is 17 residues. Trimming pared 3 bases from V and 9 bases from J, leaving 24 bases between.

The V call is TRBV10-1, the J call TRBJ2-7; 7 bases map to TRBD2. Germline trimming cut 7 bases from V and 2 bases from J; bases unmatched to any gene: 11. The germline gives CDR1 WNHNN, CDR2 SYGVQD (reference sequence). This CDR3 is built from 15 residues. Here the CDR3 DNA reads TGCGCCAGCACGATCCGCCCTAGCGGAGCCTACGAGCAGTACTTC. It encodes CASTIRPSGAYEQYF.

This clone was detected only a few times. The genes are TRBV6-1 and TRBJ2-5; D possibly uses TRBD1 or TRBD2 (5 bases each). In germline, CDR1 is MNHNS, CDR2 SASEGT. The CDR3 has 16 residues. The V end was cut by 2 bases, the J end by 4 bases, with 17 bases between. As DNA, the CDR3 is TGTGCCAGCAGTGAAATGGCCAGGTGGGGGAGAGAGACCCAGTACTTC. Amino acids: CASSEMARWGRETQYF.

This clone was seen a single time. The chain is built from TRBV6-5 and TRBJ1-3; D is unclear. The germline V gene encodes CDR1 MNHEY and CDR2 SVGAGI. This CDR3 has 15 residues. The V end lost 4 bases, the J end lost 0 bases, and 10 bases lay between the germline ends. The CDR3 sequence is CASSSGPFSGNTIYF. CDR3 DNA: TGTGCCAGCAGTTCAGGACCTTTCTCTGGAAACACCATATATTTT.

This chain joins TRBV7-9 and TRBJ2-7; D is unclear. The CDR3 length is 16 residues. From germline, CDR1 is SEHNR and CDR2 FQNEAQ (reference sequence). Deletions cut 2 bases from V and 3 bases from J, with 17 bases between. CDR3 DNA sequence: TGTGCCAGCAGCTTATCGTCATGGACCGCCCTCTACGAGCAGTACTTC. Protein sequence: CASSLSSWTALYEQYF.

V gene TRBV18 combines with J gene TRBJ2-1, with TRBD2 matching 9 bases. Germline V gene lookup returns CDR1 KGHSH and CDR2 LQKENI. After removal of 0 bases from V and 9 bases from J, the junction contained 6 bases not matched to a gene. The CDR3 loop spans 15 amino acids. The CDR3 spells CASSPPIAGVGEQFF. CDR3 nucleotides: TGTGCCAGCTCACCACCAATAGCGGGAGTAGGTGAGCAGTTCTTC. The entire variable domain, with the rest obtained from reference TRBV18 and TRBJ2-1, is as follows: NAGVMQNPRHLVRRRGQEARLRCSPMKGHSHVYWYRQLPEEGLKFMVYLQKENIIDESGMPKERFSAEFPKEGPSILRIQQVVRGDSAAYFCASSPPIAGVGEQFFGPGTRLTVL.